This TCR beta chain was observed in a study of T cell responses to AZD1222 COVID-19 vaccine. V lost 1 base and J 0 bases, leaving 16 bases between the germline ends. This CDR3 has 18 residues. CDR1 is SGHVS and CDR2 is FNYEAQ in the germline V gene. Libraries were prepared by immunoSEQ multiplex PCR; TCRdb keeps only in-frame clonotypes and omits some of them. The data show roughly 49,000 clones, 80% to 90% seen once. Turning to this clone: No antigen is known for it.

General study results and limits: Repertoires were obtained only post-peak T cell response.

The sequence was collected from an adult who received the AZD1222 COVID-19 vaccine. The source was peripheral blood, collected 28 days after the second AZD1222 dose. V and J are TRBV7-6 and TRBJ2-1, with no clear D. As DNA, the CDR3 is TGTGCCAGCAGCTTAGACCCCCAAGGCCCTACCTCCTACAATGAGCAGTTCTTC. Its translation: CASSLDPQGPTSYNEQFF.